This T cell receptor beta chain derives from a study of T-cell reconstitution after alpha-beta-depleted transplantation in children. Findings and limits, study-wide: One year after transplant, T-cell counts and diversity came mostly from newly produced T cells. Approximately two months post-transplant, alpha-beta T cells reportedly originated from several hundred expanded graft clones.

To note about this clonotype: The antigen is undetermined.

Unique molecular identifiers were built into the TCRbeta library. A single record per CDR3 protein comes from TCRdb applying MiXCR to the PCR reads. In the table there are hundreds of thousands of distinct CDR3 sequences, over 10% of which are singletons. This TCR was recovered from a male patient under 18 who had a stem cell transplant for acute myeloid leukemia, so the T cells may come from the graft donor. The input for sequencing was PBMCs, mostly from graft donor cells, taken 360 days after TCRalphabeta/CD19-depleted stem cell transplant.

Here the CDR3 reads CSAERGVFYEQYF. In DNA, the CDR3 is TGCAGTGCTGAGCGCGGGGTTTTTTACGAGCAGTACTTC. This chain uses TRBV20-1 with TRBJ2-7, with TRBD2 as a possible D gene (6 bases). The germline gives CDR1 DFQATT, CDR2 SNEGSKA (reference sequence). The length of the CDR3 is 13 residues. Trimming stripped 5 bases from V and 4 bases from J, with 15 bases between.